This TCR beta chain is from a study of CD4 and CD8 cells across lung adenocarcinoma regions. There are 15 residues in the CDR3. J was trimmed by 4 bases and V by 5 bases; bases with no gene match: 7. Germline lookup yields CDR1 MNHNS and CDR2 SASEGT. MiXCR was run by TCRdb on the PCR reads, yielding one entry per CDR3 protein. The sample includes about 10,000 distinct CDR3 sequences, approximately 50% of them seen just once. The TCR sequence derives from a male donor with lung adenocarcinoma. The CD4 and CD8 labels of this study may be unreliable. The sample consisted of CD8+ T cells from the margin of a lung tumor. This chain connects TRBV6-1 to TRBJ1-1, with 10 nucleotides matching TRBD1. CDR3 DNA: TGTGCCAGCAGTCCGGGACAGGGGACGGCCACTGAAGCTTTCTTT. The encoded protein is CASSPGQGTATEAFF.